This TCR beta chain was recovered during a study of T cell changes during pregnancy in multiple sclerosis. TCRdb's copy holds only in-frame clones and misses some; the assay was immunoSEQ multiplex PCR. This sample yields tens of thousands of clones, of which approximately 92% are seen a single time; about 0.64% belongs to the top ten. This specimen was CD4+ T cells from peripheral blood mononuclear cells, taken after pregnancy. This clonotype was sampled from a female donor with multiple sclerosis, enrolled in a pregnancy study.

The CDR3 DNA reads as TGTGCCAGCTCACCAGAGTGGTATGGGGCCAACGTCCTGACTTTC. Its translation: CASSPEWYGANVLTF. The chain carries TRBV18 and TRBJ2-6, with D uncertain. The V end was cut by 2 bases, the J end by 3 bases, with 8 bases between. The CDR3 consists of 15 residues. The germline V gene encodes CDR1 KGHSH and CDR2 LQKENI.